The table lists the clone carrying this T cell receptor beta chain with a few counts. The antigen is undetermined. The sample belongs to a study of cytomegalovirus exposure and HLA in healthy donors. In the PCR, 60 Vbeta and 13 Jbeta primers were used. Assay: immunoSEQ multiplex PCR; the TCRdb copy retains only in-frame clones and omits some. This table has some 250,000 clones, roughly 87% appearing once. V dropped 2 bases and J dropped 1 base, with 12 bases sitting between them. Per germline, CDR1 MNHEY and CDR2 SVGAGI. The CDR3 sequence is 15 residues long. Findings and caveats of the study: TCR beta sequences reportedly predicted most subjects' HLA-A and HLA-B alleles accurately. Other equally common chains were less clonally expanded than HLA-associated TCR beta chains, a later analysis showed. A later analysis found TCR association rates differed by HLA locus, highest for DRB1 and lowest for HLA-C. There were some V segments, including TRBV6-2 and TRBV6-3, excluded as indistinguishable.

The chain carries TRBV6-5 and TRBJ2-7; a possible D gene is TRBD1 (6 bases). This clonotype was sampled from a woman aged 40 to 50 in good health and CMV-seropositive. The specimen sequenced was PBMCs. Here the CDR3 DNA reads TGTGCCAGCAGTTACACCAAGACAGGTTCCTACGAGCAGTACTTC. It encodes CASSYTKTGSYEQYF.